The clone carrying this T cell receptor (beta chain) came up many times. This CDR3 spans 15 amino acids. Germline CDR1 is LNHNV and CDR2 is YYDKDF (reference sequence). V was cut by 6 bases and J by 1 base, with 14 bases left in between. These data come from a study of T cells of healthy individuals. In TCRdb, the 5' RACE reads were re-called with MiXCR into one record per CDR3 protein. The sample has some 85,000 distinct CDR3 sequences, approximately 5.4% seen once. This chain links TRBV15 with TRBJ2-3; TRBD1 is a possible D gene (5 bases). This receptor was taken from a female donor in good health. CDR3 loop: CATRLRREGTDTQYF. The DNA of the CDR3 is TGTGCCACCAGACTACGCAGGGAAGGCACAGATACGCAGTATTTT.